A single sample gave rise to the 5 T cell receptor beta chains below, sequenced in a study of patients and donors after allogeneic stem cell transplantation. One entry per CDR3 protein, called by TCRdb with MiXCR from the RT-PCR reads. The repertoire includes around 30,000 distinct CDR3 sequences, around 7.9% of them detected once, and 48% sits in the top ten. The sequenced material came from blood, either unsorted or a sorted T cell fraction (not recorded which). The receptor source for this set is a human donor who was either an allogeneic HSCT recipient or a stem cell or donor lymphocyte infusion donor (not recorded which). It is not recorded whose cells these are; they may come from a transplant donor.

This clonotype was recorded a few times. The rearrangement links TRBV28 to TRBJ1-2; D is undetermined. V was clipped by 5 bases and J by 5 bases, with 12 bases between them. CDR1 is MDHEN, CDR2 SYDVKM, per germline. CDR3 length equals 13 residues. CDR3 nucleotides: TGTGCCAGCAGTCTCTCCGGACTTTATGGCTACACCTTC. This sequence encodes CASSLSGLYGYTF.

The V call is TRBV7-2, the J call TRBJ2-1; D could derive from TRBD1 or TRBD2 (6 bases each). This CDR3 spans 15 amino acids. The V end was cut by 4 bases, the J end by 6 bases, with 16 bases between. The germline CDR1 and CDR2 sequences are SGHTA and FQGNSA. The CDR3 region has the DNA TGTGCCAGCAGCTCGGTTTGGGGGGCCGGCAATGAGCAGTTCTTC. Translated: CASSSVWGAGNEQFF.

This chain links TRBV28 with TRBJ1-5; D call uncertain. The CDR3 runs 17 residues. Trimming left V 2 bases short and J 7 bases short, with 21 bases between. CDR1 is MDHEN and CDR2 is SYDVKM in the germline V gene. The CDR3 sequence: CASSLTRVNNRKQPQHF. In DNA form, the CDR3 reads TGTGCCAGCAGTTTAACCCGGGTTAACAATCGAAAACAGCCCCAGCATTTT.

The V call is TRBV6-1, the J call TRBJ1-1; 8 positions agree with TRBD1. Losses at the gene ends were 7 bases for V and 2 bases for J; bases not matched to a gene: 12. The CDR3 contains 16 residues. Germline CDR1 is MNHNS and CDR2 is SASEGT. The CDR3 bases are TGTGCCAGCACGGCCAGGGGGCGCTTTTTTAACACTGAAGCTTTCTTT. It encodes CASTARGRFFNTEAFF.

This clonotype has at least ten counts. The V and J genes are TRBV29-1 and TRBJ2-1; 11 bases fit TRBD1. The germline gives CDR1 SQVTM, CDR2 ANQGSEA. V lost 6 bases to trimming and J lost 4 bases; unmatched junction nucleotides: 5. This CDR3 region has 14 residues. CDR3 amino acids: CSVLGQGAYNEQFF. In DNA form, the CDR3 reads TGCAGCGTATTAGGACAGGGGGCTTACAATGAGCAGTTCTTC.